The sequence of this T cell receptor (beta chain) was determined in a study of early T cells in non-severe SARS-CoV-2 infection. Study information: Bulk RNA isolated from unsorted whole blood underwent sequencing; chains were not paired.

Trimming removed 3 bases from V and 2 bases from J, with 10 bases in between. Per the germline V gene, CDR1 is KGHSH and CDR2 is LQKENI. The CDR3 covers 14 residues. TCRdb analysed the 5' RACE reads with MiXCR anew, one entry per CDR3 protein. The sample has more than 55,000 distinct CDR3 sequences, 13% seen once; the top ten hold about a tenth. This clonotype came up a few times. J is TRBJ2-5 and V is TRBV18, with D tentatively TRBD1 (6 bases). The receptor comes from an adult who was a healthcare worker with PCR-confirmed SARS-CoV-2 infection or an uninfected control (not recorded which). Sequencing was performed on whole blood, taken at baseline. The CDR3 DNA is TGTGCCAGCTCACCGCGGACAGTTCAAGAGACCCAGTACTTC. Translation: CASSPRTVQETQYF.